What follows are 9 T cell receptor beta chains derived from one specimen sequenced in a study of blood T cell repertoires in COVID-19. Clones were sequenced by immunoSEQ multiplex PCR, and TCRdb holds only the in-frame ones, with some missing. There are over 150,000 clones in the sample; just under 85% occur only once, and less than 3.5% lies in the top ten. Specimen: peripheral blood. These receptors were collected from a woman over 75 with COVID-19, enrolled during active disease.

This chain links TRBV10-3 with TRBJ2-1; 8 nucleotides line up with TRBD2. The CDR3 is 13 residues long. Germline V CDR1 and CDR2: ENHRY, SYGVKD. Trimming took 9 bases from V and 4 from J; bases not matched to a gene: 5. CDR3 loop: CAIGASGYNEQFF. The CDR3 nucleotides read TGTGCCATTGGAGCTAGCGGGTACAATGAGCAGTTCTTC.

This rearrangement joins TRBV18 to TRBJ1-2, with 7 bases that match TRBD1. CDR3 length: 15 residues. Losses at the gene ends were 3 bases for V and 2 bases for J; bases not matched to a gene: 6. Germline CDR1 is KGHSH and CDR2 is LQKENI. CDR3 amino acids: CASSPNRGINYGYTF. The CDR3 coding sequence is TGTGCCAGCTCACCGAACAGGGGCATCAACTATGGCTACACCTTC.

This clone has at least ten counts. V gene TRBV7-2 combines with J gene TRBJ2-5, with D tentatively TRBD1 (6 bases). The CDR3 covers 14 residues. Germline V CDR1 and CDR2: SGHTA, FQGNSA. V shed 1 base and J shed 10 bases, with 16 bases lying between them. Here the CDR3 reads CASSLGSVRGDQYF. The CDR3 bases are TGTGCCAGCAGCTTAGGATCGGTCAGGGGAGACCAGTACTTC.

This clone appeared a single time. The chain recombines TRBV19 with TRBJ2-1; 8 bases agree with TRBD1. The CDR3 contains 17 residues. The V and J ends lost 3 bases and 0 bases, in that order; junction bases with no gene match: 7. The germline V gene has CDR1 LNHDA and CDR2 SQIVND (reference sequence). As DNA, the CDR3 is TGTGCCAGTAGTATGGGGACAGGTCCAAGCTCCTACAATGAGCAGTTCTTC. Residues: CASSMGTGPSSYNEQFF. Based on the CDR3 plus reference TRBV19 and TRBJ2-1, the full variable domain is DGGITQSPKYLFRKEGQNVTLSCEQNLNHDAMYWYRQDPGQGLRLIYYSQIVNDFQKGDIAEGYSVSREKKESFPLTVTSAQKNPTAFYLCASSMGTGPSSYNEQFFGPGTRLTVL.

The rearrangement joins TRBV5-3 to TRBJ2-7; 7 nucleotides match TRBD1. TRBV5-3 is designated an ORF whose function remains uncertain. V dropped 1 base and J dropped 0; count of bases not matched to a gene: 1. The CDR3 sequence is 14 residues long. CDR3 residues: CARSLWDSSYEQYF. The CDR3 DNA sequence: TGTGCCAGAAGCTTGTGGGACAGCTCCTACGAGCAGTACTTC.

The V call is TRBV19, the J call TRBJ2-2; 7 bases fit TRBD2. Unmatched junction bases numbered 27, after V lost 5 bases and J lost 6 bases. CDR1 is LNHDA and CDR2 is SQIVND in the germline V gene (reference sequence). This CDR3 is built from 21 residues. The CDR3: CASSAIFLGATKTSIPGELFF. The CDR3 nucleotides read TGTGCCAGTAGTGCCATATTTCTAGGAGCGACGAAGACTAGCATCCCCGGGGAGCTGTTTTTT.

The chain carries TRBV7-3 and TRBJ1-5; tentative D call: TRBD1 (6 bases). The germline gives CDR1 SGHTA, CDR2 FQGTGA. This CDR3 contains 14 residues. V was pared by 5 bases and J by 2 bases, with 10 bases between. CDR3 nucleotides: TGTGCCAGCAGCCCACAGGGTGGCAATCAGCCCCAGCATTTT. This encodes CASSPQGGNQPQHF. Looking up the rest from reference TRBV7-3 and TRBJ1-5 gives the full variable domain: GAGVSQTPSNKVTEKGKYVELRCDPISGHTALYWYRQSLGQGPEFLIYFQGTGAADDSGLPNDRFFAVRPEGSVSTLKIQRTERGDSAVYLCASSPQGGNQPQHFGDGTRLSIL.

This chain links TRBV18 with TRBJ2-2; D uncertain. Trimming left V 8 bases short and J 1 base short, with 8 bases between. Germline V CDR1 and CDR2: KGHSH, LQKENI. This CDR3 is built from 13 residues. As DNA, the CDR3 is TGTGCCAGCCGTCCCGGGAACACCGGGGAGCTGTTTTTT. This gives the protein CASRPGNTGELFF.

The table lists this clone with a few counts. Other DNA sequences within the sample encode an identical CDR3. The gene calls are TRBV2 and TRBJ2-5, with 10 bases matching TRBD1. Per the germline V gene, CDR1 is SNHLY and CDR2 is FYNNEI. V shed 8 bases and J 4 bases; nucleotides not matched to a gene: 1. This CDR3 is 12 amino acids long. The CDR3 DNA is TGTGCCAGCCGGGACAGGGGAGAGACCCAGTACTTC. Amino acids: CASRDRGETQYF.